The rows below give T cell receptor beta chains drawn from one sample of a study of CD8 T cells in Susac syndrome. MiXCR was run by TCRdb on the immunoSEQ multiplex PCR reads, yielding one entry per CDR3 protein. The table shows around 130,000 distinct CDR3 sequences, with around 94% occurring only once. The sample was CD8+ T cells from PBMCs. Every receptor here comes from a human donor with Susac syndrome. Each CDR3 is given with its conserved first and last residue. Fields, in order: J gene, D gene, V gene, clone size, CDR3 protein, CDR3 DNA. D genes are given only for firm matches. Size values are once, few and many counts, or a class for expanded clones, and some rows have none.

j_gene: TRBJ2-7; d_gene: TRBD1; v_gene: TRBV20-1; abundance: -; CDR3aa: CSAPPPGQGLAQYF; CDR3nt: TGCAGTGCTCCGCCTCCGGGACAGGGGTTGGCGCAGTACTTC
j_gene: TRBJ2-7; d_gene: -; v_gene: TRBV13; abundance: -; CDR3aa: CASSSRREGEQYF; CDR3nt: TGTGCCAGCAGCTCCCGCCGAGAGGGGGAGCAGTACTTC
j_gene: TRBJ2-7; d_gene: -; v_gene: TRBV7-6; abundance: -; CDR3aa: CASSLGAGERYEQYF; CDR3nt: TGTGCCAGCAGCTTAGGGGCAGGGGAGAGGTACGAGCAGTACTTC
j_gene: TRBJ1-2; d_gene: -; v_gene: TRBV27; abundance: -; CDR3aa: CASSLSWTDTYGYTF; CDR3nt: TGTGCCAGCAGTTTATCGTGGACGGATACCTATGGCTACACCTTC
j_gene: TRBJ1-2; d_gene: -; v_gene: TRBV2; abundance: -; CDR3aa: CATKQWGGEDGYTF; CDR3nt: TGTGCCACCAAGCAGTGGGGAGGGGAAGATGGCTACACCTTC
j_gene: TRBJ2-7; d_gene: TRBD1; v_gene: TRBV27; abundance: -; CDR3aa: CASSPGQGYWYEQYF; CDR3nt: TGTGCCAGCAGTCCGGGACAGGGGTACTGGTACGAGCAGTACTTC
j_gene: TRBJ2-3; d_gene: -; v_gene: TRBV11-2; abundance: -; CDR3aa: CASSRGRTDTQYF; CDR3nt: TGTGCCAGCAGCCGGGGGAGGACAGATACGCAGTATTTT
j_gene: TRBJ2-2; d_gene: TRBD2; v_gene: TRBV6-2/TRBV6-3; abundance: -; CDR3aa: CASSPGLVTGELFF; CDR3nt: TGTGCCAGCAGTCCCGGACTAGTCACCGGGGAGCTGTTTTTT
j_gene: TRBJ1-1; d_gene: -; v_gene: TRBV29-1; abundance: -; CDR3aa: CSVEDPMNTEAFF; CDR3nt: TGCAGCGTTGAAGATCCCATGAACACTGAAGCTTTCTTT
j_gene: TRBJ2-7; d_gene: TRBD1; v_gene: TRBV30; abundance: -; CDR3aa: CACYSGGAYEQYF; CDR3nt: TGTGCCTGTTATTCAGGGGGCGCGTACGAGCAGTACTTC
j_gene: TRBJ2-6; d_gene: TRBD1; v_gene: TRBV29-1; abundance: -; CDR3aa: CSVSGTGGKAGANVLTF; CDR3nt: TGCAGCGTTTCCGGGACAGGGGGTAAGGCTGGGGCCAACGTCCTGACTTTC
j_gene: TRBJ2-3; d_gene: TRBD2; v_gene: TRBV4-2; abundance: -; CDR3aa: CASSQAGLEVGTQYF; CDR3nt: TGTGCCAGCAGCCAGGCGGGACTAGAAGTGGGTACGCAGTATTTT
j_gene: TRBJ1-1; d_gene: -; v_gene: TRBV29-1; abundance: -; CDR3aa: CSVDFSRVYTEAFF; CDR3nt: TGCAGCGTTGATTTTTCGCGCGTATACACTGAAGCTTTCTTT
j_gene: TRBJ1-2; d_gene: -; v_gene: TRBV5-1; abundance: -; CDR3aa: CASSLGQTSANYGYTF; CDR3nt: TGCGCCAGCAGCCTAGGACAGACTTCCGCTAACTATGGCTACACCTTC
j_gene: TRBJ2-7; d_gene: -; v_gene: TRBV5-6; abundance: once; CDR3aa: CASSLLWYEQYF; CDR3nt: TGTGCCAGCAGCTTGTTGTGGTACGAGCAGTACTTC
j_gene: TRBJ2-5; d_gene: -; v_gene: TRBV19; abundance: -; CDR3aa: CASSVTAGETQYF; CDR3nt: TGTGCCAGTAGTGTGACCGCGGGAGAGACCCAGTACTTC
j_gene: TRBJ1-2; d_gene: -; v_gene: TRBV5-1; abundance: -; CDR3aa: CASSLAPGSGGYTF; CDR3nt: TGCGCCAGCAGCTTGGCCCCGGGGTCGGGGGGCTACACCTTC
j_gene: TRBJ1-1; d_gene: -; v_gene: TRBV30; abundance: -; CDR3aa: CAGPGVDTEAFF; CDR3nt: TGTGCTGGACCGGGGGTAGACACTGAAGCTTTCTTT
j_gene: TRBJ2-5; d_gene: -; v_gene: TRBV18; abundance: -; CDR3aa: CASSPPEEGQETQYF; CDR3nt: TGTGCCAGCTCACCACCAGAGGAGGGGCAAGAGACCCAGTACTTC
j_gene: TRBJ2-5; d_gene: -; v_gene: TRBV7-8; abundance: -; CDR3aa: CASSPGPNQETQYF; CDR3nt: TGTGCCAGCAGCCCCGGACCAAACCAAGAGACCCAGTACTTC
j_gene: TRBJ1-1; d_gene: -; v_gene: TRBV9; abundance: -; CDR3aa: CASSVVQGGTEAFF; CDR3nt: TGTGCCAGCAGCGTAGTACAGGGAGGGACTGAAGCTTTCTTT
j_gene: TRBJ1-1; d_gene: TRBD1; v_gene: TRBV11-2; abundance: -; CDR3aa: CASSFRTGRGTEAFF; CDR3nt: TGTGCCAGCAGCTTCCGGACAGGGAGGGGCACTGAAGCTTTCTTT
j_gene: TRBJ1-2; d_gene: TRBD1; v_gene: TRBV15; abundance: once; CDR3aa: CATSGYGQDYNYGYTF; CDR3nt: TGTGCCACCAGCGGATATGGACAGGACTATAACTATGGCTACACCTTC
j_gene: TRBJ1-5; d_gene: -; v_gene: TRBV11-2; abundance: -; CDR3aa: CASSPDIGNQPQHF; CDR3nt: TGTGCCAGCAGCCCGGACATAGGCAATCAGCCCCAGCATTTT
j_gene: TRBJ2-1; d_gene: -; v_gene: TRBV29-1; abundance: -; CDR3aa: CSGRKGNEQFF; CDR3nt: TGCAGCGGCCGAAAGGGCAATGAGCAGTTCTTC
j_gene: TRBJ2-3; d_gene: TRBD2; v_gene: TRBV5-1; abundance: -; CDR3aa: CASSYGTSGKDTQYF; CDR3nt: TGCGCCAGCAGCTACGGGACTAGCGGGAAGGATACGCAGTATTTT
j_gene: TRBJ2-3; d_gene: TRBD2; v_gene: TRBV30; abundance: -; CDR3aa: CAWSVDSGADTQYF; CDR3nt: TGTGCCTGGAGTGTAGATAGCGGGGCAGATACGCAGTATTTT
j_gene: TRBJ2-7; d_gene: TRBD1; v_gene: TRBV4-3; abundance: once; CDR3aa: CASSPGQAASYEQYF; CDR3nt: TGCGCCAGCAGCCCGGGACAGGCCGCTTCCTACGAGCAGTACTTC
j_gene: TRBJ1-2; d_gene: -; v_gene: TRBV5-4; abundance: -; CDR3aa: CASSLNEGYGYTF; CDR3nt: TGTGCCAGCAGCTTGAATGAGGGCTATGGCTACACCTTC
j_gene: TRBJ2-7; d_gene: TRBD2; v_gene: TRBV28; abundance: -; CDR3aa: CASSFGEGPEQYF; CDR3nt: TGTGCCAGCAGTTTTGGGGAGGGGCCCGAGCAGTACTTC
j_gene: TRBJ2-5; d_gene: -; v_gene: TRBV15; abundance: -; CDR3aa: CATSSDAGETQYF; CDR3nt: TGTGCCACCAGCAGTGACGCGGGAGAGACCCAGTACTTC
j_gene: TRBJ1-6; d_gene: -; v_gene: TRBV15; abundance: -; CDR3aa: CATSRESLLNSPLHF; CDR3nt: TGTGCCACCAGCAGAGAGTCCCTCCTGAATTCACCCCTCCACTTT
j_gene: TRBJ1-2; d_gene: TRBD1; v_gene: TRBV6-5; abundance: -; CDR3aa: CASRDRDRGLDGYTF; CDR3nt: TGTGCCAGCAGGGACCGGGACAGGGGATTGGATGGCTACACCTTC
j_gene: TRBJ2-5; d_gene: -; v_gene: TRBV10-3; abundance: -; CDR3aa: CAISESWVSEETQYF; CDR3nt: TGTGCCATCAGTGAGTCGTGGGTTAGCGAAGAGACCCAGTACTTC
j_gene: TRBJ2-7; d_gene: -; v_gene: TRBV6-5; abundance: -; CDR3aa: CASSPSGGGEQYF; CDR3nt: TGTGCCAGCAGCCCCAGCGGAGGGGGCGAGCAGTACTTC
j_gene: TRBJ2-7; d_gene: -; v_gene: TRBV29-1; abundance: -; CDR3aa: CSVAADYEQYF; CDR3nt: TGCAGCGTTGCGGCAGACTACGAGCAGTACTTC
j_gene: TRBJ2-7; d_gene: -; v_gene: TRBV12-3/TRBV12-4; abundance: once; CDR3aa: CASSPVLDSYEQYF; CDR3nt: TGTGCCAGCAGCCCGGTCCTCGACTCCTACGAGCAGTACTTC
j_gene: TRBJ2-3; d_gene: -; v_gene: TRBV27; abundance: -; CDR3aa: CASSLSPAGQQYF; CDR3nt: TGTGCCAGCAGTTTATCGCCAGCCGGTCAACAGTATTTT
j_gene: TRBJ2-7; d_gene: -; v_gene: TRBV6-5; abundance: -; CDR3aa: CASSYGGPYEQYF; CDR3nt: TGTGCCAGCAGTTACGGGGGACCCTACGAGCAGTACTTC
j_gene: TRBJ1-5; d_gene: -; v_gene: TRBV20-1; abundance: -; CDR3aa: CSARVESNQPQHF; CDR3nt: TGCAGTGCTAGAGTGGAGAGCAATCAGCCCCAGCATTTT
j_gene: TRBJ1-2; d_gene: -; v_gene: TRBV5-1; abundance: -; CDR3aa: CASSLAQSYGYTF; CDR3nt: TGCGCCAGCAGCTTGGCACAGAGCTATGGCTACACCTTC
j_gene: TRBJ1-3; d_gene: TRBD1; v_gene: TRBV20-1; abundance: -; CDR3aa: CSARDRGPGNTIYF; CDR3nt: TGCAGTGCTAGAGACAGGGGGCCTGGAAACACCATATATTTT
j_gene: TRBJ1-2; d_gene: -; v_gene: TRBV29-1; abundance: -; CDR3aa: CSVDVGAGGYTF; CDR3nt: TGCAGCGTTGATGTCGGGGCAGGGGGCTACACCTTC
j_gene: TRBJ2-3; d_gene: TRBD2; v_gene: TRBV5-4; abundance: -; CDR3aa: CASSYLAGEPSTDTQYF; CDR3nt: TGTGCCAGCAGCTACTTAGCGGGGGAACCTAGCACAGATACGCAGTATTTT